The rows below give T cell receptor beta chains drawn from one sample of a study of long-term antiretroviral therapy in people with HIV. Sequencing was performed with immunoSEQ multiplex PCR; in TCRdb, only in-frame clones are kept and a portion is missing. This sample has tens of thousands of clones; 65% to 90% occur once, and the top ten carry more than 6.5%. Specimen: unsorted PBMCs, collected 1.8 years before starting antiretroviral therapy. The receptors come from a woman aged 30 to 39 with HIV. CDR3s include the opening cysteine and the closing phenylalanine or tryptophan. Each record gives: V gene, J gene, clone size, D gene, CDR3 protein, CDR3 DNA. A D gene is named only where the DNA matches it firmly. Clone size is stated in some rows and not others, as once, few, many or a class when expanded.

TRBV6-5	TRBJ1-4	NA	NA	CASSGRGKLFF	TGTGCCAGCAGTGGGAGGGGAAAACTGTTTTTT
TRBV6-5	TRBJ2-7	NA	NA	CASSKPGSTGSEQYF	TGTGCCAGCAGTAAGCCCGGGAGTACAGGATCCGAGCAGTACTTC
TRBV19	TRBJ1-1	few	NA	CASSIPGQFMNTEAFF	TGTGCCAGTAGTATTCCTGGACAGTTCATGAACACTGAAGCTTTCTTT
TRBV5-6	TRBJ2-6	NA	NA	CASSLAGSGANVLTF	TGTGCCAGCAGCTTGGCGGGATCTGGGGCCAACGTCCTGACTTTC
TRBV19	TRBJ2-7	NA	NA	CASSMDGGGGYEQYF	TGTGCCAGTAGTATGGACGGGGGCGGGGGCTACGAGCAGTACTTC
TRBV18	TRBJ1-3	NA	NA	CASSPPQGNTIYF	TGTGCCAGCTCACCACCCCAGGGAAACACCATATATTTT
TRBV7-9	TRBJ1-1	NA	NA	CASSPSPRQNMNTEAFF	TGTGCCAGCAGCCCCAGCCCCCGACAGAACATGAACACTGAAGCTTTCTTT
TRBV7-8	TRBJ2-1	NA	NA	CASSLTGANSYNEQFF	TGTGCCAGCAGCTTGACGGGGGCCAACTCCTACAATGAGCAGTTCTTC
TRBV6-1	TRBJ2-7	NA	NA	CASSGRTWEQYF	TGTGCCAGCAGTGGACGGACCTGGGAGCAGTACTTC
TRBV27	TRBJ1-6	few	NA	CASSFFPTRTNSPLHF	TGTGCCAGCAGTTTCTTCCCGACCCGCACTAATTCACCCCTCCACTTT
TRBV7-9	TRBJ1-1	NA	NA	CASSPRLRAPNTEAFF	TGTGCCAGCAGCCCTAGGTTGCGAGCCCCGAACACTGAAGCTTTCTTT
TRBV11-2	TRBJ2-5	NA	TRBD1	CASSPARTGRETQYF	TGTGCCAGCAGCCCGGCCCGGACAGGACGAGAGACCCAGTACTTC
TRBV6-6	TRBJ1-5	NA	NA	CASSYSLAGGNQPQHF	TGTGCCAGCAGTTACTCTTTGGCAGGGGGCAATCAGCCCCAGCATTTT
TRBV19	TRBJ1-1	NA	NA	CASSGGSEAFF	TGTGCCAGCAGCGGGGGCTCTGAAGCTTTCTTT
TRBV7-9	TRBJ2-3	NA	TRBD2	CASTLGGTDTQYF	TGTGCCAGCACCCTCGGGGGGACAGATACGCAGTATTTT
TRBV5-4	TRBJ1-4	NA	NA	CASSLNGGINEKLFF	TGTGCCAGCAGCTTGAATGGCGGGATTAATGAAAAACTGTTTTTT
TRBV2	TRBJ1-1	NA	NA	CASSRGEGTEAFF	TGTGCCAGTAGCCGAGGGGAGGGGACTGAAGCTTTCTTT
TRBV10-1	TRBJ2-1	few	TRBD1	CASSHRGKDNEQFF	TGCGCCAGCAGTCACAGGGGAAAGGATAATGAGCAGTTCTTC
TRBV6-5	TRBJ2-5	NA	NA	CASGSSVGETQYF	TGTGCCAGCGGGTCCTCAGTGGGAGAGACCCAGTACTTC
TRBV5-1	TRBJ2-3	NA	TRBD1	CASTRDSFSDTQYF	TGCGCCAGCACTCGGGACAGCTTCTCAGATACGCAGTATTTT
TRBV19	TRBJ1-5	once	TRBD1	CASSRTGPNQPQHF	TGTGCCAGTAGTAGGACAGGTCCAAATCAGCCCCAGCATTTT
TRBV6-1	TRBJ1-5	few	NA	CASNNPGAGQPQHF	TGTGCCAGCAATAATCCAGGTGCCGGTCAGCCCCAGCATTTT
TRBV19	TRBJ2-5	NA	NA	CASSKGGGGVQETQYF	TGTGCCAGTAGTAAAGGCGGCGGTGGTGTGCAAGAGACCCAGTACTTC
TRBV14	TRBJ1-4	NA	NA	CASSHGSTSGGEKLFF	TGTGCCAGCAGCCACGGATCAACTTCGGGCGGTGAAAAACTGTTTTTT
TRBV2	TRBJ1-2	NA	TRBD1	CASSGQGDIYGYTF	TGTGCCAGCAGCGGACAGGGGGACATTTATGGCTACACCTTC
TRBV6-5	TRBJ2-5	NA	NA	CASSRDRETQYF	TGTGCCAGCAGTCGGGATCGGGAGACCCAGTACTTC
TRBV27	TRBJ1-1	NA	NA	CASSLRGKNTEAFF	TGTGCCAGCAGCCTGCGGGGAAAGAACACTGAAGCTTTCTTT
TRBV30	TRBJ2-1	NA	NA	CAWSAHWGGPYNEQFF	TGTGCCTGGAGTGCTCATTGGGGGGGCCCTTACAATGAGCAGTTCTTC
TRBV5-8	TRBJ1-2	NA	NA	CAALVRGHGYTF	TGTGCCGCCCTGGTCCGGGGACATGGCTACACCTTC
TRBV14	TRBJ1-4	NA	NA	CASSQDSRALLGSTNEKLFF	TGTGCCAGCAGCCAAGATTCGAGGGCCCTGTTGGGGAGCACTAATGAAAAACTGTTTTTT
TRBV10-3	TRBJ2-3	NA	NA	CAIGGGDPIHRYAVF	TGTGCCATCGGGGGAGGAGATCCGATACACAGATACGCAGTATTT
TRBV7-9	TRBJ1-1	NA	NA	CASFRQLNTEAFF	TGTGCCAGCTTTAGACAGCTGAACACTGAAGCTTTCTTT
TRBV6-9	TRBJ1-5	few	NA	CAKVGVQPQHF	TGTGCCAAAGTTGGCGTCCAGCCCCAGCATTTT
TRBV19	TRBJ2-1	NA	TRBD2	CASKSAGGPEEQFF	TGTGCCAGTAAGTCGGCGGGGGGGCCGGAGGAGCAGTTCTTC
TRBV7-7	TRBJ2-7	NA	NA	CASSLDRGSYEQYF	TGTGCCAGCAGCTTAGACCGGGGTTCCTACGAGCAGTACTTC
TRBV27	TRBJ1-6	NA	TRBD1	CASSLRSGTANSPLHF	TGTGCCAGCAGTTTGAGATCCGGGACAGCTAATTCACCCCTCCACTTT
TRBV6-5	TRBJ1-1	NA	NA	CASSRSNTEAFF	TGTGCCAGCAGTAGGTCGAATACTGAAGCTTTCTTT
TRBV18	TRBJ1-2	NA	NA	CASSPPDRDDYGYTF	TGTGCCAGCTCACCACCCGACAGAGACGACTATGGCTACACCTTC
TRBV5-1	TRBJ2-1	NA	TRBD2	CASSEIAGGPVNNEQFF	TGCGCCAGCAGCGAGATAGCGGGGGGGCCCGTGAACAATGAGCAGTTCTTC
TRBV15	TRBJ1-2	NA	TRBD1	CATEPSHMTTGADGYTF	TGTGCCACCGAACCCTCCCACATGACCACAGGGGCAGATGGCTACACCTTC
TRBV2	TRBJ2-3	NA	NA	CASSVEQGIPTDTQYF	TGTGCCAGCAGTGTGGAGCAGGGGATCCCCACAGATACGCAGTATTTT
TRBV6-5	TRBJ1-2	NA	NA	CASRERRLRGGYTF	TGTGCCAGCAGAGAAAGACGGCTTCGTGGCGGCTACACCTTC
TRBV12-5	TRBJ1-1	NA	NA	CASGPSGEGGTEAFF	TGTGCTAGTGGTCCCTCAGGGGAGGGGGGCACTGAAGCTTTCTTT
TRBV5-4	TRBJ2-1	few	NA	CASSEGPYNEQFF	TGTGCCAGCAGCGAGGGACCATACAATGAGCAGTTCTTC
TRBV5-1	TRBJ2-1	NA	TRBD1	CASSALRDRGGSYNEQFF	TGCGCCAGCAGCGCCCTCCGGGACAGGGGAGGATCCTACAATGAGCAGTTCTTC
TRBV19	TRBJ2-2	once	TRBD1	CASSWGQDTGELFF	TGTGCCAGTAGTTGGGGACAGGACACCGGGGAGCTGTTTTTT
TRBV7-8	TRBJ2-5	NA	TRBD2	CASSSHRLAHF	TGTGCCAGCAGCTCCCACAGACTAGCGCACTTC
TRBV5-6	TRBJ2-5	NA	TRBD1	CASRTLGQEETQYF	TGTGCCAGCAGAACTTTGGGACAGGAAGAGACCCAGTACTTC
TRBV9	TRBJ1-1	NA	TRBD1	CASSAHRGGAEAFF	TGTGCCAGCAGCGCCCACAGGGGTGGGGCTGAAGCTTTCTTT
TRBV15	TRBJ1-4	NA	TRBD1	CATSRPRGIGGGEKLFF	TGTGCCACCAGCAGGCCTAGAGGCATAGGGGGCGGTGAAAAACTGTTTTTT
TRBV5-6	TRBJ1-1	NA	TRBD1	CASSTDRGITEAFF	TGTGCCAGCAGTACTGACAGGGGGATCACTGAAGCTTTCTTT
TRBV11-3	TRBJ2-1	NA	TRBD2	CASSWGLAGFNEQFF	TGTGCCAGCAGTTGGGGACTAGCGGGTTTCAATGAGCAGTTCTTC
TRBV19	TRBJ1-5	NA	TRBD1	CASRVDRGRHQPQHF	TGTGCCAGTAGAGTGGACAGGGGACGGCATCAGCCCCAGCATTTT
TRBV4-1	TRBJ2-2	NA	NA	CASSLRTWDNTGELFF	TGCGCCAGCAGCCTCCGAACGTGGGACAACACCGGGGAGCTGTTTTTT
TRBV2	TRBJ2-3	NA	TRBD2	CASSGTSGYTDTQYF	TGTGCCAGCAGTGGGACTAGCGGATACACAGATACGCAGTATTTT
TRBV30	TRBJ1-1	NA	TRBD1	CATGVSTEAFF	TGTGCCACAGGGGTGAGCACTGAAGCTTTCTTT
TRBV5-1	TRBJ1-1	NA	NA	CASSAQAGQTEAFF	TGCGCCAGCAGCGCCCAAGCGGGGCAGACTGAAGCTTTCTTT